This note documents a single T cell receptor (beta chain) sequence. Antigen: not known. This record belongs to a study of cytomegalovirus exposure and HLA in healthy donors. The study ran its PCR with 60 Vbeta and 13 Jbeta primers. TCRdb keeps only in-frame clones here, not all; method: immunoSEQ multiplex PCR. The table has over 150,000 clones, around 77% seen once. Study conclusions and caveats: Most TCRs appeared rarely, but some public TCRs recurred in many donors.

The germline V gene encodes CDR1 SGHTA and CDR2 FQGNSA. Trimming removed 6 bases from V and 8 bases from J; junction bases left unmatched: 8. This CDR3 spans 14 amino acids. Material: PBMCs. The sequence derives from a man between 60 and 75 years old in good health and CMV-seronegative. This chain links TRBV7-2 with TRBJ1-4, with 8 positions matching TRBD1. CDR3 bases: TGTGCCAGCAGTCCTCAGGGGGCCCTCGAAAAACTGTTTTTT. Translated, it gives CASSPQGALEKLFF.